These T cell receptor beta chains were read from a single sample in a study of blood T cell repertoires in COVID-19. Sequenced by immunoSEQ multiplex PCR; TCRdb stores in-frame clones only, minus some. Seen here are 200,000 to 300,000 clones, about 80% observed once, and the top ten hold more than 8%. The sequenced sample was peripheral blood. The receptors were sampled from a woman of 80 years or more with acute or convalescent COVID-19. CDR3s include the opening cysteine and the closing phenylalanine or tryptophan. The order of the fields is D gene, CDR3 length, V gene, J gene, clone size, CDR3 protein, CDR3 DNA. A D gene is named only where the DNA matches it firmly. Not every row has a clone size; where given, it reads once, few, many or a size class.

TRBD1	17	TRBV28	TRBJ2-3	NA	CASSFMVGQGARDTQYF	TGTGCCAGCAGTTTTATGGTGGGACAGGGGGCAAGAGATACGCAGTATTTT
TRBD2	15	TRBV5-1	TRBJ2-5	NA	CASGGLAGGMETQYF	TGCGCCAGCGGGGGACTAGCGGGGGGTATGGAGACCCAGTACTTC
NA	16	TRBV5-8	TRBJ1-2	NA	CASSLDTGLANYGYTF	TGTGCCAGCAGCTTGGACACAGGCTTAGCTAACTATGGCTACACCTTC
TRBD1	15	TRBV19	TRBJ2-7	NA	CASSTPGTGNDEQYF	TGTGCCAGTAGTACCCCCGGGACAGGGAACGACGAGCAGTACTTC
TRBD1	15	TRBV11-2	TRBJ2-7	NA	CASSYSTGDPYEQYF	TGTGCCAGCAGCTACTCGACAGGGGACCCCTATGAGCAGTACTTC
NA	16	TRBV15	TRBJ1-5	NA	CATSRGAPYSNQPQHF	TGTGCCACCTCCAGGGGCGCCCCCTATAGCAATCAGCCCCAGCATTTT
TRBD1	14	TRBV6-6	TRBJ2-7	NA	CASRGQVRSYEQYF	TGTGCCAGCAGGGGACAGGTCAGGTCCTACGAGCAGTACTTC
NA	12	TRBV12-3/TRBV12-4	TRBJ2-3	NA	CASSLYGDTQYF	TGTGCCAGCAGTTTATACGGAGATACGCAGTATTTT
NA	13	TRBV30	TRBJ2-1	NA	CAWTLSSYNEQFF	TGTGCCTGGACCTTGAGCTCCTACAATGAGCAGTTCTTC
TRBD1	17	TRBV4-1	TRBJ2-1	once	CASSLNFGTGGLNEQFF	TGCGCCAGCAGCCTTAATTTTGGGACAGGGGGCTTGAATGAGCAGTTCTTC
NA	12	TRBV7-2	TRBJ2-5	NA	CASSPSSETQYF	TGTGCCAGCAGCCCTTCGTCCGAGACCCAGTACTTC
NA	12	TRBV29-1	TRBJ1-1	NA	CSGSGANTEAFF	TGCAGCGGCTCAGGGGCGAACACTGAAGCTTTCTTT
TRBD2	15	TRBV6-5	TRBJ2-5	NA	CASSTSGASQETQYF	TGTGCCAGCAGTACTAGCGGGGCCTCCCAAGAGACCCAGTACTTC
TRBD1	15	TRBV28	TRBJ1-2	NA	CASRHGTGDGYGYTF	TGTGCCAGCAGACATGGGACAGGGGACGGCTATGGCTACACCTTC
TRBD1	14	TRBV3-1/TRBV3-2	TRBJ1-5	NA	CASSPGTGNQPQHF	TGTGCCAGCAGCCCCGGGACAGGGAATCAGCCCCAGCATTTT
TRBD2	18	TRBV27	TRBJ2-6	NA	CASSLGAGGGSGANVLTF	TGTGCCAGCAGTTTAGGTGCGGGGGGTGGTTCTGGGGCCAACGTCCTGACTTTC
TRBD2	16	TRBV5-1	TRBJ2-3	NA	CASSLGSGDLTDTQYF	TGCGCCAGCAGCTTGGGTAGCGGGGACCTCACAGATACGCAGTATTTT
NA	16	TRBV15	TRBJ1-2	NA	CATSRDLTGMGDGYTF	TGTGCCACCAGCAGAGATTTAACGGGGATGGGAGATGGCTACACCTTC
NA	13	TRBV20-1	TRBJ1-5	once	CSASRGGDQPQHF	TGCAGTGCTAGTAGGGGGGGGGATCAGCCCCAGCATTTT
NA	14	TRBV9	TRBJ1-2	few	CASSVEGIKDGYTF	TGTGCCAGCAGCGTGGAGGGGATTAAGGATGGCTACACCTTC
NA	18	TRBV5-8	TRBJ2-6	NA	CASSLLGGSVSGANVLTF	TGTGCCAGCAGCTTGCTGGGGGGATCCGTCTCTGGGGCCAACGTCCTGACTTTC
NA	15	TRBV18	TRBJ1-3	NA	CASSPGRTPGNTIYF	TGTGCCAGCTCACCAGGACGGACTCCTGGAAACACCATATATTTT
NA	14	TRBV28	TRBJ2-7	few	CASSLVGGGFEQYF	TGTGCCAGCAGTTTAGTGGGAGGGGGATTCGAGCAGTACTTC
NA	13	TRBV2	TRBJ2-7	NA	CATRTDHSYEQYF	TGTGCCACCCGGACAGATCACTCCTACGAGCAGTACTTC
NA	14	TRBV7-9	TRBJ1-1	NA	CASSPPGTLEEAFF	TGTGCCAGCAGCCCCCCCGGCACCCTGGAGGAAGCTTTCTTT
TRBD2	17	TRBV11-3	TRBJ2-5	NA	CASSTTGTSGGLETQYF	TGTGCCAGCAGTACTACCGGGACTAGCGGGGGTCTAGAGACCCAGTACTTC
NA	15	TRBV7-9	TRBJ1-5	NA	CASSYGGDSNQPQHF	TGTGCCAGCAGCTATGGGGGGGATAGCAATCAGCCCCAGCATTTT
TRBD1	14	TRBV14	TRBJ1-5	few	CASSRQGANQPQHF	TGTGCCAGCAGCCGACAGGGGGCCAATCAGCCCCAGCATTTT
TRBD1	17	TRBV7-3	TRBJ2-2	once	CASSFSAGTGNTGELFF	TGTGCCAGCAGCTTTAGCGCCGGGACAGGGAACACCGGGGAGCTGTTTTTT
NA	14	TRBV3-1/TRBV3-2	TRBJ1-2	NA	CASSQAPTPHGYTF	TGTGCCAGCAGCCAAGCTCCTACTCCCCATGGCTACACCTTC
TRBD1	17	TRBV7-2	TRBJ1-2	NA	CASSSGTGAQANYGYTF	TGTGCCAGCAGCTCGGGGACAGGGGCCCAAGCTAACTATGGCTACACCTTC
NA	14	TRBV9	TRBJ1-2	NA	CASSVGGLGGGYTF	TGTGCCAGCAGCGTTGGGGGTTTAGGGGGTGGCTACACCTTC
TRBD1	15	TRBV2	TRBJ1-1	NA	CASSARTGPWTEAFF	TGTGCCAGCAGTGCTCGGACAGGGCCGTGGACTGAAGCTTTCTTT
TRBD1	15	TRBV5-1	TRBJ1-2	NA	CASSSRDRGGGGYTF	TGCGCCAGCAGCTCGCGGGACAGGGGAGGCGGTGGCTACACCTTC
NA	14	TRBV2	TRBJ1-3	NA	CASSPRTAGNTIYF	TGTGCCAGCTCTCCGCGGACAGCTGGAAACACCATATATTTT
TRBD1	16	TRBV5-1	TRBJ2-1	once	CASSPGDSLSYNEQFF	TGCGCCAGCAGCCCCGGGGACAGCCTTTCCTACAATGAGCAGTTCTTC
TRBD2	16	TRBV27	TRBJ2-1	NA	CASSQAGGSSYNEQFF	TGTGCCAGCAGCCAAGCGGGGGGGAGCTCCTACAATGAGCAGTTCTTC
TRBD1	15	TRBV5-1	TRBJ2-5	NA	CASNVGQGAGETQYF	TGCGCCAGCAACGTGGGACAGGGGGCAGGAGAGACCCAGTACTTC
TRBD1	15	TRBV2	TRBJ1-2	NA	CASSARDRGDYGYTF	TGTGCCAGCAGTGCCCGGGACAGGGGAGACTATGGCTACACCTTC
TRBD2	18	TRBV10-2	TRBJ2-7	NA	CASSDGTSGGRYSYEQYF	TGCGCCAGCAGCGACGGGACTAGCGGGGGCCGCTACTCCTACGAGCAGTACTTC
TRBD1	14	TRBV19	TRBJ2-7	once	CASSVRDRIYEQYF	TGTGCCAGTAGTGTCCGGGACAGGATATACGAGCAGTACTTC
NA	11	TRBV28	TRBJ1-2	NA	CASTRDYGYTF	TGTGCCAGCACCCGGGACTATGGCTACACCTTC
NA	13	TRBV3-1/TRBV3-2	TRBJ1-3	NA	CASSHRSGNTIYF	TGTGCCAGCAGCCACCGGTCTGGAAACACCATATATTTT
TRBD1	15	TRBV3-1/TRBV3-2	TRBJ1-3	NA	CASSQERTGGNTIYF	TGTGCCAGCAGCCAAGAAAGGACAGGAGGAAACACCATATATTTT
NA	15	TRBV28	TRBJ1-3	NA	CASSPRGSSGNTIYF	TGTGCCAGCAGCCCCCGGGGGAGCTCTGGAAACACCATATATTTT
TRBD1	15	TRBV5-8	TRBJ2-2	few	CASSHGTGITGELFF	TGTGCCAGCAGCCATGGGACAGGGATCACCGGGGAGCTGTTTTTT
TRBD1	15	TRBV27	TRBJ1-4	NA	CASSLTGLGNEKLFF	TGTGCCAGCAGTTTGACAGGGCTAGGGAATGAAAAACTGTTTTTT
NA	15	TRBV7-6	TRBJ1-4	NA	CASSLRRGANEKLFF	TGTGCCAGCAGCCTCCGCAGGGGAGCTAATGAAAAACTGTTTTTT
NA	12	TRBV3-1/TRBV3-2	TRBJ2-3	NA	CASSHNTDTQYF	TGTGCCAGCAGCCATAACACAGATACGCAGTATTTT
NA	15	TRBV21-1	TRBJ2-7	NA	CASSKAGRGSYEQYF	TGTGCCAGCAGCAAAGCGGGGAGGGGATCCTACGAGCAGTACTTC
TRBD1	18	TRBV27	TRBJ1-2	NA	CASSQSRGTGHVSYGYTF	TGTGCCAGCAGTCAAAGCCGCGGGACAGGGCATGTCAGCTATGGCTACACCTTC
TRBD2	13	TRBV18	TRBJ2-5	NA	CASSPGLAETQYF	TGTGCCAGCTCACCCGGACTAGCGGAGACCCAGTACTTC
NA	15	TRBV7-2	TRBJ1-5	NA	CASSLWRAPNQPQHF	TGTGCCAGCAGCTTATGGAGGGCCCCTAATCAGCCCCAGCATTTT